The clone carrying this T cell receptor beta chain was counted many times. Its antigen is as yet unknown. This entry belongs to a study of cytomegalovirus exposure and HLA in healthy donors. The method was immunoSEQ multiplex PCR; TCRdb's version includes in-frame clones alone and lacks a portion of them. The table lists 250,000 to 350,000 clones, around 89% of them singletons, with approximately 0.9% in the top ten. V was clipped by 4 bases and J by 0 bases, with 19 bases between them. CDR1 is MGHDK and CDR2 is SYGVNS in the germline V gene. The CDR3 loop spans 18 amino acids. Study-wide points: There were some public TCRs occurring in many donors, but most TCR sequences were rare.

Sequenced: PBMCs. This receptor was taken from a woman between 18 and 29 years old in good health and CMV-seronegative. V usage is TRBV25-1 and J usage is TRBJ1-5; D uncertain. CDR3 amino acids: CASSGSAGSGFSNQPQHF. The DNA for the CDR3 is TGTGCCAGCAGTGGATCAGCCGGATCGGGTTTTAGCAATCAGCCCCAGCATTTT.